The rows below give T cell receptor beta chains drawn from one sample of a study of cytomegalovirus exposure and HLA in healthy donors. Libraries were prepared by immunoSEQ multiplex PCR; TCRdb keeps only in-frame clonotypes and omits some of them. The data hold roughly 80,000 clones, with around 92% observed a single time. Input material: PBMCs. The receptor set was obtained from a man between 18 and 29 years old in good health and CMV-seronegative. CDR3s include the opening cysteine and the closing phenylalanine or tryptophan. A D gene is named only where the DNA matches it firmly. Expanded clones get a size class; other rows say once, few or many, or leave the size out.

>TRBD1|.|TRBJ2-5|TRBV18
CASSPPGDREMETQYF
TGTGCCAGCTCACCACCGGGGGACAGGGAAATGGAGACCCAGTACTTC
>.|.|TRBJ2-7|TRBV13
CASSFQAYEQYF
TGTGCCAGCAGCTTTCAGGCCTACGAGCAGTACTTC
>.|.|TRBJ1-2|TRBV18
CASSPDQVNYGYTF
TGTGCCAGCTCACCAGATCAGGTTAACTATGGCTACACCTTC
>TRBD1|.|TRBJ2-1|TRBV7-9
CASLSGQGARNEQFF
TGTGCCAGCCTCTCGGGACAGGGGGCGCGGAATGAGCAGTTCTTC
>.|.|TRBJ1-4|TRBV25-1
CASSETGQGEKLFF
TGTGCCAGCAGTGAAACGGGCCAGGGGGAAAAACTGTTTTTT
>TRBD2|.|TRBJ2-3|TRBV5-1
CASSSERGGVTDTQYF
TGCGCCAGCAGCTCGGAGCGGGGGGGCGTCACAGATACGCAGTATTTT
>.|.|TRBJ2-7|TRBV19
CASRQQGGVYEQYF
TGTGCCAGTAGGCAGCAGGGAGGTGTCTACGAGCAGTACTTC
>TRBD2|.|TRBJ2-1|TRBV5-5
CASSLGREGPWNEQFF
TGTGCCAGCAGCTTGGGACGGGAGGGCCCGTGGAATGAGCAGTTCTTC
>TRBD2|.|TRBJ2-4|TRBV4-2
CASSQDGGRPGGIQYF
TGTGCCAGCAGCCAAGATGGCGGGAGGCCGGGAGGCATTCAGTACTTC
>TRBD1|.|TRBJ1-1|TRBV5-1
CASSLATGGSPEAFF
TGCGCCAGCAGCTTGGCCACAGGGGGCAGCCCTGAAGCTTTCTTT
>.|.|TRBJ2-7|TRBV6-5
CASSYLTGTYEQYF
TGTGCCAGCAGTTACCTCACAGGGACCTACGAGCAGTACTTC
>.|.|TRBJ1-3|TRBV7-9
CASSLGRATGNTIYF
TGTGCCAGCAGCTTAGGCAGGGCCACTGGAAACACCATATATTTT
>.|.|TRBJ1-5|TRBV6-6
CASSYSTTQPQHF
TGTGCCAGCAGTTACTCGACTACGCAGCCCCAGCATTTT
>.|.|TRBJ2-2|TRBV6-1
CASKTANTGELFF
TGTGCCAGCAAGACAGCGAACACCGGGGAGCTGTTTTTT
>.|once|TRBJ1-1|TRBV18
CASSLWEGDLNTEAFF
TGTGCCAGCTCACTCTGGGAGGGTGACTTGAACACTGAAGCTTTCTTT
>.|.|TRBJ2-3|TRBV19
CASSTGGQGRSDTQYF
TGTGCCAGTAGTACCGGAGGTCAGGGGCGGTCAGATACGCAGTATTTT